Presented here are 9 T cell receptor beta chains from one specimen sequenced in a study of T cells after yellow fever vaccination. TCRdb ran MiXCR on the 5' RACE reads and lists one entry per CDR3 protein. The repertoire holds 620,000 or so distinct CDR3 sequences, with approximately 13% as singletons. The sample here was PBMCs, taken on the day of the yellow fever booster vaccination. The receptor set was obtained from a man aged 30 to 45 who received the YFV17D yellow fever vaccine.

This clonotype has ten or more counts. The chain carries TRBV12-3 or TRBV12-4 and TRBJ1-5, with D unclear. V gave up 6 bases and J gave up 4 bases, with 10 bases separating them. The CDR3 is made up of 13 amino acids. The CDR3 is CASSTGRNQPQHF. CDR3 nucleotides: TGTGCCAGCAGCACCGGGAGAAATCAGCCCCAGCATTTT.

The CDR3 bases are TGTGCCAGCTCGACCCAGGGGGTGAGCACTGAAGCTTTCTTT. It translates to CASSTQGVSTEAFF. The V gene is TRBV18, the J gene TRBJ1-1, with TRBD1 identical over 7 bases. The CDR3 is 14 residues long. Germline loops: CDR1 KGHSH, CDR2 LQKENI. V lost 6 bases, J lost 4 bases, and 8 bases stayed unmatched.

This clonotype was seen a few times. The chain uses TRBV5-1 and TRBJ2-1; 15 bases are a match to TRBD2. From germline, CDR1 is SGHRS and CDR2 YFSETQ. The ends lost 0 bases at V and 9 bases at J; junction bases unmatched: 4. This CDR3 contains 16 residues. The CDR3 sequence: CASSLGTSGRATEQFF. CDR3 coding DNA: TGCGCCAGCAGCTTGGGGACTAGCGGGAGGGCCACTGAGCAGTTCTTC.

The chain links TRBV24-1 to TRBJ2-1; D possibly corresponds to TRBD2 (5 bases). The CDR3 consists of 12 residues. The V gene's germline CDR1 is KGHDR and CDR2 SFDVKD. V was pared by 4 bases and J by 10 bases, with 10 bases between. As DNA, the CDR3 is TGTGCCACCAGTGACCGAAGCGGCGAGCAGTTCTTC. As protein: CATSDRSGEQFF.

The chain couples TRBV7-8 to TRBJ2-5; D might be TRBD2 (7 bases). Trimming stripped 4 bases from V and 3 bases from J, with 18 bases between. Per the germline V gene, CDR1 is SGHVS and CDR2 is FQNEAQ. CDR3 length: 16 amino acids. CDR3: CASSSSSRGGEETQYF. The CDR3 nucleotides are TGTGCCAGCAGCTCCTCGTCGAGGGGGGGGGAAGAGACCCAGTACTTC. Using reference TRBV7-8 and TRBJ2-5 for the parts outside the CDR3, the full variable domain is GAGVSQSPRYKVAKRGQDVALRCDPISGHVSLFWYQQALGQGPEFLTYFQNEAQLDKSGLPSDRFFAERPEGSVSTLKIQRTQQEDSAVYLCASSSSSRGGEETQYFGPGTRLLVL.

About this clonotype: The junction departs from the called germline gene at one end, perhaps through a read error. The V call is TRBV5-5, the J call TRBJ2-7; D tentatively fits TRBD1 or TRBD2 (6 bases each). This CDR3 is 16 amino acids long. Per germline, CDR1 SGHKS and CDR2 YYEKEE (reference sequence). The CDR3 is CASSWRGAGDSSEQYF. DNA of the CDR3: TGTGCCAGCAGCTGGAGGGGGGCAGGTGACTCCTCCGAGCAGTACTTC.

The CDR3: CASSLSRVVSYNEQFF. The CDR3 DNA is TGCGCCAGCAGCTTGAGCAGGGTAGTTTCCTACAATGAGCAGTTCTTC. The genes are TRBV5-1 and TRBJ2-1; D is possibly TRBD1 (5 bases). V was trimmed by 1 base and J by 1 base, leaving 12 bases between them. From germline, CDR1 is SGHRS and CDR2 YFSETQ. This CDR3 has 16 amino acids.

This clonotype was observed a few times. The V call is TRBV5-6, the J call TRBJ2-5, with D maybe TRBD2 (5 bases). The ends were cut back, 1 base at V and 12 bases at J, with 13 bases in the middle. This CDR3 spans 12 amino acids. The germline V gene encodes CDR1 SGHDT and CDR2 YYEEEE. This CDR3 is CASSLSTGIEYF. CDR3 sequence (DNA): TGTGCCAGCAGCTTGAGCACGGGAATTGAGTACTTC. Supplemented by reference TRBV5-6 and TRBJ2-5, the full variable domain reads DAGVTQSPTHLIKTRGQQVTLRCSPKSGHDTVSWYQQALGQGPQFIFQYYEEEERQRGNFPDRFSGHQFPNYSSELNVNALLLGDSALYLCASSLSTGIEYFGPGTRLLVL.

This sequence joins TRBV6-6 and TRBJ1-1; D not resolved. V was cut by 6 bases and J by 0 bases, with 11 bases left in between. Germline V CDR1 and CDR2: MNHNY, SVGAGI (reference sequence). This CDR3 is built from 14 residues. CDR3 loop: CASRNGPMNTEAFF. The CDR3 region has the DNA TGTGCCAGCAGAAACGGGCCCATGAACACTGAAGCTTTCTTT.